Listed below are T cell receptor beta chains from one sample, sequenced in a study of T cells in Graves' hyperthyroidism and ophthalmopathy. TCRdb processed the multiplex PCR reads anew with MiXCR; each CDR3 protein has one entry. This sample yields around 620,000 distinct CDR3 sequences, of which around 42% are seen a single time; 15% to 20% belongs to the top ten. Sequenced input: peripheral blood or thyroid tissue (not recorded which). These receptors were obtained from an adult woman with Graves' disease, either hyperthyroidism or ophthalmopathy (not recorded which). The CDR3 runs from the conserved cysteine through the conserved F or W. Each record gives: clone size, V gene, J gene, D gene, CDR3 protein, CDR3 DNA. D genes are given only for firm matches. For some rows the clone size is stated as once, few or many, or as a class when expanded; others skip it.

NA	TRBV15	TRBJ2-7	NA	CATSRDGGAYNEQYF	TGTGCCACCAGCAGAGATGGTGGGGCCTACAATGAGCAGTACTTC
NA	TRBV20-1	TRBJ2-2	TRBD2	CSALRVGGDTGELFF	TGCAGTGCCCTCAGGGTGGGGGGGGACACCGGGGAGCTGTTTTTT
NA	TRBV19	TRBJ1-3	NA	CASTPRKSGNTIYF	TGTGCCAGTACCCCGCGAAAGTCTGGAAACACCATATATTTT
many	TRBV12-3/TRBV12-4	TRBJ1-3	NA	CASSFPGGNTIYF	TGTGCCAGCAGTTTCCCCGGGGGGAACACCATATATTTT
many	TRBV24-1	TRBJ2-7	NA	CATRASSSYEQYF	TGTGCCACCAGGGCGAGCAGCTCCTACGAGCAGTACTTC
NA	TRBV7-9	TRBJ2-1	NA	CASSLESRGEQFF	TGTGCCAGCAGCTTAGAGTCCCGAGGGGAGCAGTTCTTC
NA	TRBV11-2	TRBJ2-7	NA	CATGDRNYEQYF	TGTGCCACGGGGGACAGAAACTACGAGCAGTACTTC
many	TRBV11-3	TRBJ2-2	TRBD1	CASSSGQGTGELFF	TGTGCCAGCAGCTCGGGACAGGGGACCGGGGAGCTGTTTTTT
many	TRBV19	TRBJ1-4	NA	CASSMRGFNEKLFF	TGTGCCAGTAGTATGCGAGGCTTTAATGAAAAACTGTTTTTT
NA	TRBV20-1	TRBJ1-6	NA	CSARHFLGISPLHF	TGCAGTGCTCGACACTTCCTAGGAATTTCACCCCTCCACTTT
NA	TRBV20-1	TRBJ1-3	TRBD1	CSAVPGQGAGNTIYF	TGCAGTGCTGTCCCCGGACAGGGGGCTGGAAACACCATATATTTT
NA	TRBV10-3	TRBJ2-7	TRBD1	CAISGQDRDHEQYF	TGTGCCATCAGTGGCCAGGACAGGGACCACGAGCAGTACTTC
few	TRBV6-5	TRBJ1-1	TRBD1	CAIRETGTNTEAFF	TGTGCCATCAGGGAGACAGGGACGAACACTGAAGCTTTCTTT
NA	TRBV5-4	TRBJ2-5	NA	CACSSTASETQYF	TGTGCCTGTAGCTCTACGGCAAGCGAGACCCAGTACTTC
NA	TRBV12-3/TRBV12-4	TRBJ2-6	TRBD1	CASSLQGAGGANVLTF	TGTGCCAGCAGTCTACAGGGGGCAGGTGGGGCCAACGTCCTGACTTTC
many	TRBV4-1	TRBJ1-5	TRBD1	CASSQPGTVSNQPQHF	TGCGCCAGCAGCCAACCCGGGACAGTGAGCAATCAGCCCCAGCATTTT
once	TRBV29-1	TRBJ2-2	NA	CSSDYTGELFF	TGCAGCTCTGACTACACCGGGGAGCTGTTTTTT
few	TRBV30	TRBJ1-3	NA	CAWSVKATIGNTIYF	TGTGCCTGGAGTGTAAAGGCAACTATCGGAAACACCATATATTTT
once	TRBV29-1	TRBJ2-7	TRBD2	CSVQVGGTHEQYF	TGCAGCGTTCAGGTGGGGGGGACCCACGAGCAGTACTTC
many	TRBV10-3	TRBJ1-1	NA	CAISDLGRFAEAFF	TGTGCCATCAGTGACCTAGGGAGGTTCGCTGAAGCTTTCTTT
NA	TRBV6-5	TRBJ1-1	TRBD1	CASSSAGGGKAFF	TGTGCCAGCAGTTCCGCAGGGGGCGGGAAAGCTTTCTTT
NA	TRBV28	TRBJ2-2	NA	CASSLDSPALAGELFF	TGTGCCAGCAGCTTGGACTCTCCCGCGTTGGCCGGGGAGCTGTTTTTT
NA	TRBV20-1	TRBJ2-5	TRBD1	CSAKQGPGTQYF	TGCAGTGCTAAACAGGGGCCGGGGACCCAGTACTTC
NA	TRBV6-1	TRBJ2-7	NA	CAAAGTETYEQYF	TGTGCCGCAGCCGGGACGGAGACCTACGAGCAGTACTTC
once	TRBV10-3	TRBJ1-5	NA	CASTLMGRGNQPQHF	TGTGCCAGCACCCTGATGGGACGGGGGAATCAGCCCCAGCATTTT
NA	TRBV29-1	TRBJ1-4	TRBD1	CSVWDRVATNEKLFF	TGCAGCGTTTGGGACAGGGTTGCAACTAATGAAAAACTGTTTTTT
many	TRBV7-9	TRBJ2-6	TRBD1	CASKRYWDSNSDRYTGANVLTF	TGTGCCAGCAAAAGATACTGGGACAGTAATAGCGACCGATACACTGGGGCCAACGTCCTGACTTTC
NA	TRBV20-1	TRBJ1-4	NA	CSAQAAGVSEKLFF	TGCAGTGCACAGGCAGCGGGAGTTAGTGAAAAACTGTTTTTT
NA	TRBV10-3	TRBJ1-2	NA	CAISDGGGQDGYTF	TGTGCCATCAGTGATGGCGGGGGTCAAGATGGCTACACCTTC
NA	TRBV29-1	TRBJ1-2	NA	CSGDITNYGYTF	TGCAGCGGGGACATCACTAACTATGGCTACACCTTC
NA	TRBV5-8	TRBJ1-6	NA	CASSLETPNSPLHF	TGTGCCAGCAGCTTGGAGACACCTAATTCACCCCTCCACTTT
NA	TRBV7-2	TRBJ2-6	NA	CASSRGGSRYSGANVLTF	TGTGCCAGCAGCCGTGGGGGCAGTCGCTACTCTGGGGCCAACGTCCTGACTTTC
NA	TRBV7-2	TRBJ1-1	NA	CASSQGVVQGAIGTEAFF	TGCGCCAGCAGCCAAGGTGTTGTCCAAGGGGCAATAGGCACTGAAGCTTTCTTT
NA	TRBV4-1	TRBJ2-5	NA	CASSPTSERAQCF	TGCGCCAGCAGCCCAACGAGCGAAAGGGCCCAGTGCTTC
NA	TRBV7-2	TRBJ2-7	NA	CASSLAVTPYEQYF	TGTGCCAGCAGCTTAGCCGTGACGCCCTACGAGCAGTACTTC
NA	TRBV10-3	TRBJ1-1	TRBD1	CAISPGTGNTEAFF	TGTGCCATCAGCCCCGGGACAGGCAACACTGAAGCTTTCTTT
many	TRBV10-3	TRBJ1-5	TRBD1	CAISRGTASNQPQHF	TGTGCCATCAGCCGAGGGACAGCGAGCAATCAGCCCCAGCATTTT
NA	TRBV5-6	TRBJ2-5	TRBD1	CASSRKTGLTQYF	TGTGCCAGCAGCCGTAAGACAGGGCTGACCCAGTACTTC
NA	TRBV20-1	TRBJ1-6	NA	CSARRVTGLSPLHF	TGCAGTGCTAGAAGGGTAACAGGGTTGTCACCCCTCCACTTT
many	TRBV7-9	TRBJ1-5	NA	CASSLSVDQPQHF	TGTGCCAGCAGCTTATCTGTTGATCAGCCCCAGCATTTT
NA	TRBV10-3	TRBJ2-7	NA	CAIRGTGAYEQYF	TGTGCCATCAGAGGGACGGGAGCCTACGAGCAGTACTTC
NA	TRBV24-1	TRBJ2-5	NA	CATSAGAGFAETQYF	TGTGCCACCAGTGCGGGGGCAGGGTTTGCAGAGACCCAGTACTTC
many	TRBV15	TRBJ1-2	NA	CATSSGVSSGYTF	TGTGCCACCAGCAGCGGGGTTTCTAGTGGCTACACCTTC
NA	TRBV5-1	TRBJ1-3	NA	CASSGYSGNTIYF	TGCGCCAGCAGCGGGTACTCCGGAAACACCATATATTTT
NA	TRBV11-2	TRBJ1-6	NA	CATKGEGMVGSPLHF	TGTGCCACCAAGGGAGAGGGGATGGTCGGTTCACCCCTCCACTTT
NA	TRBV10-3	TRBJ1-2	TRBD1	CAISAGTGGNGYTF	TGTGCCATCAGTGCTGGGACAGGGGGTAATGGCTACACCTTC
NA	TRBV11-2	TRBJ1-5	TRBD1	CASSLHRGSNQPQHF	TGTGCCAGCAGCTTACACAGGGGGTCAAATCAGCCCCAGCATTTT
NA	TRBV10-3	TRBJ2-1	NA	CAISEGAYEQFF	TGTGCCATCAGTGAGGGGGCCTATGAGCAGTTCTTC
NA	TRBV7-9	TRBJ2-7	NA	CASSPTDSYYEQYF	TGTGCCAGCAGTCCAACGGACAGCTACTACGAGCAGTACTTC
once	TRBV10-3	TRBJ2-5	TRBD1	CAISEASTGSFQETQYF	TGTGCCATCAGTGAGGCCTCGACAGGGTCCTTCCAAGAGACCCAGTACTTC
NA	TRBV27	TRBJ1-4	NA	CASSRQPLNEKLFF	TGTGCCAGCAGTCGACAGCCTCTTAATGAAAAACTGTTTTTT
NA	TRBV7-9	TRBJ2-7	NA	CASSSQTSYEQYF	TGTGCCAGCAGCTCCCAGACGTCCTACGAGCAGTACTTC
many	TRBV5-1	TRBJ1-1	NA	CASKKDWTNTEAFF	TGCGCCAGCAAAAAGGACTGGACGAACACTGAAGCTTTCTTT
NA	TRBV11-2	TRBJ2-5	NA	CASSTPGRRQQETQYF	TGTGCCAGCAGTACCCCGGGACGTAGACAACAGGAGACCCAGTACTTC
NA	TRBV5-4	TRBJ1-4	NA	CASSSGTEEKLFF	TGTGCCAGCAGTTCCGGGACCGAGGAAAAACTGTTTTTT